This T cell receptor beta chain appears in the sequencing data of a study of patients and donors after allogeneic stem cell transplantation. This CDR3 spans 14 amino acids. Germline V CDR1 and CDR2: SGHTS, YDEGEE. The trim removed 4 bases at V and 4 bases at J, leaving 7 bases unmatched. TCRdb re-derived calls from the RT-PCR reads in MiXCR, one entry per CDR3 protein. The repertoire has 400,000 to 450,000 distinct CDR3 sequences, approximately 16% of them found once; the top ten carry roughly 7.2%. This clonotype was observed a handful of times. This TCR was recovered from a human donor who was either an allogeneic HSCT recipient or a stem cell or donor lymphocyte infusion donor (not recorded which). It is not recorded whose cells these are; they may come from a transplant donor. Input material: blood, either unsorted or a sorted T cell fraction (not recorded which). The chain recombines TRBV5-8 with TRBJ1-2; 7 nucleotides agree with TRBD1. The CDR3 DNA follows: TGTGCCAGCAGCATTTCGACAGGGATCTATGGCTACACCTTC. It codes for CASSISTGIYGYTF.